This TCR beta chain is drawn from a study of cytomegalovirus exposure and HLA in healthy donors. Overall study: From 150 million to 200 million T cells, an earlier analysis saw approximately 110 million unique TCR beta sequences.

The length of the CDR3 is 15 residues. CDR1 MNHEY and CDR2 SVGAGI come from the germline V gene. The germline V and J ends were trimmed by 0 bases and 7 bases, with 13 bases remaining between them. It was with 60 Vbeta and 13 Jbeta primers that the PCR ran. Authors' data handling: A later analysis counted approximately 88 million unique TCR beta chains, 9.5 million to 13 million shared. Data came from immunoSEQ multiplex PCR; TCRdb stores just in-frame clones and leaves some out. That table furnishes V, J and clone size, whereas the DNA furnished D and trimming. The top ten clones hold 2% to 3% of a sample with about 160,000 clones, 80% to 90% of them seen once.

The TCR was taken from a male donor in good health and CMV-seronegative. This rearrangement joins TRBV6-5 to TRBJ1-5; no firm D call. Sequencing was carried out using PBMCs. The CDR3 nucleotides read TGTGCCAGCAGTTACTCTTCCCCCCCGGTCCAGCCCCAGCATTTT. Translating it yields CASSYSSPPVQPQHF.